This TCR beta chain was identified in a study of T cell responses to AZD1222 COVID-19 vaccine. Whole-study context: Second doses were pooled across both intervals (about 4 or about 12 weeks).

Per the germline V gene, CDR1 is SGHRS and CDR2 is YFSETQ. The CDR3 loop spans 17 amino acids. The V and J ends lost 0 bases and 3 bases, in that order; junction bases with no gene match: 10. Study conclusions and caveats: Recipients of AZD1222 seropositive at baseline numbered only five or six.

Data came from immunoSEQ multiplex PCR; TCRdb stores just in-frame clones and leaves some out. The data show fewer than 140,000 clones, with about nine tenths seen just once and about 5% held by the top ten. On this clone: The antigen is undetermined.

This TCR was recovered from an adult in good health. Sequenced here: peripheral blood, sampled on day 0 of AZD1222 vaccination. V and J are TRBV5-1 and TRBJ2-3; TRBD2 matches at 7 bases. The DNA of the CDR3 is TGCGCCAGCAGCTTGGCCAGGTGGGAGGGCCGGACAGATACGCAGTATTTT. Protein: CASSLARWEGRTDTQYF.